The T cell receptor (beta chain) described here comes from a study of CD8+CD57+ T cells in acquired aplastic anemia. Broader study findings: Compared with total CD4+ and CD8+ cell pools, patient CD8+CD57+ cells were less diverse. Between patients and controls, CD8+ Simpson's diversity did not vary significantly.

This clonotype was counted many times. Its antigen is as yet unknown. An expansion of CD8+CD57+ cells by flow cytometry had been shown in patients chosen for sequencing. Among the approximately twelve patients, 2 also had CD8+CD57+ effector memory cells sequenced. The template used for profiling TCR beta VDJ and CDR3 was genomic DNA. A single record per CDR3 protein comes from TCRdb applying MiXCR to the reads. The sample records 16,000 or so distinct CDR3 sequences, over 35% being singletons. This CDR3 is built from 15 residues. Trimming stripped 0 bases from V and 4 bases from J, with 11 bases between. CDR1 SGHNT and CDR2 YYREEE come from the germline V gene (reference sequence).

The sequence was obtained from a human donor with aplastic anemia. This chain uses TRBV5-4 with TRBJ2-1; D gene unclear. Sequencing was done on a sample of CD8+CD57+ T cells sorted from PBMCs. Subset denoted: bead-enriched CD8+CD57+ effector memory T cells from SAA patients. CDR3 coding DNA: TGTGCCAGCAGCTTGGCTCAAAGAACTTACAATGAGCAGTTCTTC. It translates to CASSLAQRTYNEQFF.